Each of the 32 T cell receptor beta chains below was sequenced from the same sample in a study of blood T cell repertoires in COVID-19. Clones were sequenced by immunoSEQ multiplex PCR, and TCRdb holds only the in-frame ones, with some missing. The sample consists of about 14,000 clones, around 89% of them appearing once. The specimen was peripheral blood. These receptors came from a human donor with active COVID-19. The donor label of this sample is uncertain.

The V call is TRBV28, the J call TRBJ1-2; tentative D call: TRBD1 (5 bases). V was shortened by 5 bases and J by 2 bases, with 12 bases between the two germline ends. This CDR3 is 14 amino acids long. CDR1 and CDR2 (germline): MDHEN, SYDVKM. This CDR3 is CASSLGGVNYGYTF. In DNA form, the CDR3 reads TGTGCCAGCAGTCTGGGGGGGGTCAACTATGGCTACACCTTC.

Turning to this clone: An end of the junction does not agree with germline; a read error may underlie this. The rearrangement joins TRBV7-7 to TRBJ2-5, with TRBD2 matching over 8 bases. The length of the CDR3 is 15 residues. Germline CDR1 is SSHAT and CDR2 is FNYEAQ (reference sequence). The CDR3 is CASSLDGGGTETQYF. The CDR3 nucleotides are TGTGCTAGCAGCTTAGATGGCGGGGGGACGGAGACCCAGTACTTC.

The chain's CDR3 is CASSPLAGAYNEQFF. CDR3 coding DNA: TGTGCCAGCAGCCCATTAGCGGGGGCCTACAATGAGCAGTTCTTC. This rearrangement joins TRBV7-2 to TRBJ2-1, with 9 nucleotides matching TRBD2. This CDR3 region has 15 residues. Germline V gives CDR1 SGHTA, CDR2 FQGNSA. The V segment lost 5 bases and the J segment 2 bases; nucleotides outside the gene matches: 4.

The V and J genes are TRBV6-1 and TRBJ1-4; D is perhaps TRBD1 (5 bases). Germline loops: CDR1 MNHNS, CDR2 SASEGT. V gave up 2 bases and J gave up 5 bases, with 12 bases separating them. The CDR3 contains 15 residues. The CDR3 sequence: CASSEMGLTNEKLFF. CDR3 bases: TGTGCCAGCAGTGAAATGGGGCTAACCAATGAAAAACTGTTTTTT.

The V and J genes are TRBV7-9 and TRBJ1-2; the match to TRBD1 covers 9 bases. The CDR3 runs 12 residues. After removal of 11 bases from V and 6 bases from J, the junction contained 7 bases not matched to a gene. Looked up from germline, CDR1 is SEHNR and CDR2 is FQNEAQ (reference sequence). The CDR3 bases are TGTGCCGGCCAAAACAGGGGGCATGGCTACACCTTC. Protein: CAGQNRGHGYTF.

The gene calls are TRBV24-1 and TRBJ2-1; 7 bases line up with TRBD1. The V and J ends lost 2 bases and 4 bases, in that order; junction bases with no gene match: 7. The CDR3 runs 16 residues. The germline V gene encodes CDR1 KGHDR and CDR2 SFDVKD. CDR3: CATSDSGQGVYNEQFF. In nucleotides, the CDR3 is TGTGCCACCAGTGATTCTGGCCAGGGGGTTTACAATGAGCAGTTCTTC.

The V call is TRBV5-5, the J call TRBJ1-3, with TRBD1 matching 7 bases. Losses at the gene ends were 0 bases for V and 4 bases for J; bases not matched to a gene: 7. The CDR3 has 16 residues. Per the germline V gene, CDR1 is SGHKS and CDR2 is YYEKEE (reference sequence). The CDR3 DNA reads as TGTGCCAGCAGCTTGGGAGCAGGGGGACTCGGAAACACCATATATTTT. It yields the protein CASSLGAGGLGNTIYF.

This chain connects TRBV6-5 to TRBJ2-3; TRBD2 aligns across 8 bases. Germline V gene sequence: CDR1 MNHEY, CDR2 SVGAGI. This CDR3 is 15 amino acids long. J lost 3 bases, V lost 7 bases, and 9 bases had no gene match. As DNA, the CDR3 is TGTGCCAGCACCCCGACTAGCGAGGATACAGATACGCAGTATTTT. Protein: CASTPTSEDTDTQYF.

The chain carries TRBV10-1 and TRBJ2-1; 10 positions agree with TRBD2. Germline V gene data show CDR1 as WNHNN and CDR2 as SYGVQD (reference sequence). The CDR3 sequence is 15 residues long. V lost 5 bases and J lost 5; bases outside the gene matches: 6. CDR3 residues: CASSFTSGEDNEQFF. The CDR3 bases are TGCGCCAGCAGTTTCACTAGCGGGGAGGACAATGAGCAGTTCTTC.

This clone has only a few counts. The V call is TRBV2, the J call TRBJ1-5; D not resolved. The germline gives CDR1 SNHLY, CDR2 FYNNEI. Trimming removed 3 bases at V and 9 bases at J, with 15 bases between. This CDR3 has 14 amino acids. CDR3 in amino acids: CASSETDPRGPQHF. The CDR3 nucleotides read TGTGCCAGCAGTGAGACGGATCCTCGGGGGCCCCAGCATTTT.

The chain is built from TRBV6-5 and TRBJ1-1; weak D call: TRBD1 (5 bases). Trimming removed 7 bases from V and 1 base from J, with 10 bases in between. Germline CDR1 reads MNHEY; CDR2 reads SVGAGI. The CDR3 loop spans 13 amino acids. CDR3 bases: TGTGCCAGCACCCAAAGGGGGAACACTGAAGCTTTCTTT. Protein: CASTQRGNTEAFF.

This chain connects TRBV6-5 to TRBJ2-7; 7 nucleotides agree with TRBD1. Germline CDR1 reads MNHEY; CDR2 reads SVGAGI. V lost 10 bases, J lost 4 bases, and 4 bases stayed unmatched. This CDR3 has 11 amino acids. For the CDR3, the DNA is TGTGCCACGGGACAGATATACGAGCAGTACTTC. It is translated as CATGQIYEQYF.

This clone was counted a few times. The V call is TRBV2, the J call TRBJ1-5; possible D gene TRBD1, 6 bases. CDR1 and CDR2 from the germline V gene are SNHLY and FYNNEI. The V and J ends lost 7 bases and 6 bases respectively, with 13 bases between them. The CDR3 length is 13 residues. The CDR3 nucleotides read TGTGCCAGCACTTACAGGGAACGTCAGCCCCAGCATTTT. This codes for CASTYRERQPQHF.

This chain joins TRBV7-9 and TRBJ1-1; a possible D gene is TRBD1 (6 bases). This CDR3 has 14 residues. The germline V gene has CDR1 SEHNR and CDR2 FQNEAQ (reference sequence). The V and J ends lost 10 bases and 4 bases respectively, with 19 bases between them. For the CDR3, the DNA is TGTGCCACCCTCGCCGTAGGGGGGGCCACTGAAGCTTTCTTT. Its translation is CATLAVGGATEAFF. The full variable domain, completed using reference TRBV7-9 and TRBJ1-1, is DTGVSQNPRHKITKRGQNVTFRCDPISEHNRLYWYRQTLGQGPEFLTYFQNEAQLEKSRLLSDRFSAERPKGSFSTLEIQRTEQGDSAMYLCATLAVGGATEAFFGQGTRLTVV.

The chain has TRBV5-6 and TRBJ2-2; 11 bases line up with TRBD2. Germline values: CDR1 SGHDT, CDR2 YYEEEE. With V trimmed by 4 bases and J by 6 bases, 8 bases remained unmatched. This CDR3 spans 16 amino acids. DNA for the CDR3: TGTGCCAGCAGCGCCTTACTAGCGGGGGAGGCCGGGGAGCTGTTTTTT. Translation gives CASSALLAGEAGELFF.

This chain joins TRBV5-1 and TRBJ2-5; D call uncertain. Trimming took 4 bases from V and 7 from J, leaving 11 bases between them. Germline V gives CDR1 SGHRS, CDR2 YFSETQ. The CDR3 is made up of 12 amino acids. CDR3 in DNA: TGCGCCAGCAGCGGCCCCCGCGGGACCCAGTACTTC. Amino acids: CASSGPRGTQYF. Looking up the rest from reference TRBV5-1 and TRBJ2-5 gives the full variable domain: KAGVTQTPRYLIKTRGQQVTLSCSPISGHRSVSWYQQTPGQGLQFLFEYFSETQRNKGNFPGRFSGRQFSNSRSEMNVSTLELGDSALYLCASSGPRGTQYFGPGTRLLVL.

As DNA, the CDR3 is TGTGCCAGTAGTACCCTGGACAGACTGGGGCATGGCTACACCTTC. Translation gives CASSTLDRLGHGYTF. V and J are TRBV19 and TRBJ1-2; perhaps TRBD1 as D (6 bases). The germline V and J ends were trimmed by 4 bases and 6 bases, with 18 bases remaining between them. This CDR3 is built from 15 residues. Germline CDR1 LNHDA, CDR2 SQIVND (reference sequence).

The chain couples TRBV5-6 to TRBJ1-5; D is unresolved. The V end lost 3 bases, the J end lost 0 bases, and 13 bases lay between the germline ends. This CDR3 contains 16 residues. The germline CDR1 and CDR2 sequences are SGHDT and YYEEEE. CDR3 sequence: CASSSRGVYSNQPQHF. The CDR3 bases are TGTGCCAGCAGCTCCCGTGGAGTTTATAGCAATCAGCCCCAGCATTTT.

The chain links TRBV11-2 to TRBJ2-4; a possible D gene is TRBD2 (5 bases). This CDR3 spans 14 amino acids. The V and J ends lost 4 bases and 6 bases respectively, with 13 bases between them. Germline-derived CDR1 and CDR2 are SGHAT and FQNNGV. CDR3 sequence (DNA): TGTGCCAGCAGCTCCCGTCTACTAGGAAACATTCAGTACTTC. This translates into CASSSRLLGNIQYF.

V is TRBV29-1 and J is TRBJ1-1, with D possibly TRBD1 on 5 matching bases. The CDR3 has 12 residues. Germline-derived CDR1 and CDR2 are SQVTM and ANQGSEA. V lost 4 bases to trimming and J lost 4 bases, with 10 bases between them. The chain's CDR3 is CSVAGQSTEAFF. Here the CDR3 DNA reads TGCAGCGTTGCAGGGCAGAGCACTGAAGCTTTCTTT.

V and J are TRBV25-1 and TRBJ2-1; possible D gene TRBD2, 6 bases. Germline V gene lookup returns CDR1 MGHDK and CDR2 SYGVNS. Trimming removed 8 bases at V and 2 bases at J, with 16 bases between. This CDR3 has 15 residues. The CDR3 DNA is TGTGCCAGCTCCACCGGGGGACCTACCTACAATGAGCAGTTCTTC. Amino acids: CASSTGGPTYNEQFF.

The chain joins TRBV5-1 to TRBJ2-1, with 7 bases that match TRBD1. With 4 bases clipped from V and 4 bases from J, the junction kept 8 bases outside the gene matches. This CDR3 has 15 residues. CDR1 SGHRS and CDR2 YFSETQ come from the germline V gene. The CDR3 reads CASSPGQYLYNEQFF. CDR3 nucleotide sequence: TGCGCCAGCAGCCCGGGACAGTACTTGTACAATGAGCAGTTCTTC.

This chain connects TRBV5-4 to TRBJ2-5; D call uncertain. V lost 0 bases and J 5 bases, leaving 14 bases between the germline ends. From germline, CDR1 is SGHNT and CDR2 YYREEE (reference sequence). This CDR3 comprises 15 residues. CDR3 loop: CASSLESGPTETQYF. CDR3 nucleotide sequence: TGTGCCAGCAGCTTGGAATCAGGCCCGACGGAGACCCAGTACTTC.

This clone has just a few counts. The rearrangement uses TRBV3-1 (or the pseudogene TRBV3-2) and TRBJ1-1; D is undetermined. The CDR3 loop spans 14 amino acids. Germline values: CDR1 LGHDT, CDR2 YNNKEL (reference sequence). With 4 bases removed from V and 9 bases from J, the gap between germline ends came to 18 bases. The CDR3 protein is CASSPADGVAQAFF. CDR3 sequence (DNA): TGTGCCAGCAGCCCGGCGGATGGAGTAGCGCAAGCTTTCTTT.

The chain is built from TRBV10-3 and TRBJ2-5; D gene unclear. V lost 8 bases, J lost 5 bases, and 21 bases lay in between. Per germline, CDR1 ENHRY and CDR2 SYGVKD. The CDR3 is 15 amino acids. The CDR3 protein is CAIQKTLDPAETQYF. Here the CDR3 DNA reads TGTGCCATCCAAAAGACTCTCGACCCGGCGGAGACCCAGTACTTC.

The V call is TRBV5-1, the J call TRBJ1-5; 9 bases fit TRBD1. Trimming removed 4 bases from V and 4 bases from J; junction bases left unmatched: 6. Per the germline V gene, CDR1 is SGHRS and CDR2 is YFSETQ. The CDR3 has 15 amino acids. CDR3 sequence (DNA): TGCGCCAGCAGCCCAGGGACAGGGTGGAATCAGCCCCAGCATTTT. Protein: CASSPGTGWNQPQHF. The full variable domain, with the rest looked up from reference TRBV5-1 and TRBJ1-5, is KAGVTQTPRYLIKTRGQQVTLSCSPISGHRSVSWYQQTPGQGLQFLFEYFSETQRNKGNFPGRFSGRQFSNSRSEMNVSTLELGDSALYLCASSPGTGWNQPQHFGDGTRLSIL.

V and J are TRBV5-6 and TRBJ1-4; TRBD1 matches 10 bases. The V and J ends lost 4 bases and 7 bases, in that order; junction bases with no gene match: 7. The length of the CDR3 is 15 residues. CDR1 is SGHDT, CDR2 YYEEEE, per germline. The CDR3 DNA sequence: TGTGCCAGCAGCACCGGACAGGGGGGGATTGAAAAACTGTTTTTT. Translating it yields CASSTGQGGIEKLFF. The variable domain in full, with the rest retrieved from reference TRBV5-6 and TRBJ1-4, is DAGVTQSPTHLIKTRGQQVTLRCSPKSGHDTVSWYQQALGQGPQFIFQYYEEEERQRGNFPDRFSGHQFPNYSSELNVNALLLGDSALYLCASSTGQGGIEKLFFGSGTQLSVL.

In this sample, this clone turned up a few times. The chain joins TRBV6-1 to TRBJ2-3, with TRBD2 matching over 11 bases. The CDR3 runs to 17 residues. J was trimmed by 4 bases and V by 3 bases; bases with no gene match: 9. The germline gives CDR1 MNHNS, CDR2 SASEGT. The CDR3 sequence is CASSDRVAGGPSDTQYF. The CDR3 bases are TGTGCCAGCAGTGATCGGGTAGCGGGGGGGCCCTCAGATACGCAGTATTTT.

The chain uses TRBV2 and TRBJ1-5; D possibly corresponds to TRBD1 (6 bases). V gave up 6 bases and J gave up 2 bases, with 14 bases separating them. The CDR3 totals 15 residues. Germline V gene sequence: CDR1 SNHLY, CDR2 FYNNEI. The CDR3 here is CASRGGGGRNQPQHF. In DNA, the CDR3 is TGTGCCAGCAGGGGCGGGGGGGGCCGCAATCAGCCCCAGCATTTT.

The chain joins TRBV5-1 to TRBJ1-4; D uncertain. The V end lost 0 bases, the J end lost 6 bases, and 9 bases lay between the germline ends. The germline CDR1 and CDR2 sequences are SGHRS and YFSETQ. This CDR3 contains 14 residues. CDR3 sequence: CASSLVPGDEKLFF. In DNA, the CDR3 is TGCGCCAGCAGCTTGGTTCCCGGGGATGAAAAACTGTTTTTT.

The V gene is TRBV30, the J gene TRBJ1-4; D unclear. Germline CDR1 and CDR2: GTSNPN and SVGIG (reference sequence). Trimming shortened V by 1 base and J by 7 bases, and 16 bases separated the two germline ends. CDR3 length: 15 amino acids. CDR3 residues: CAWSEEVGSVEKLFF. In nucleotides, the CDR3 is TGTGCCTGGAGTGAAGAGGTGGGGAGTGTTGAAAAACTGTTTTTT.

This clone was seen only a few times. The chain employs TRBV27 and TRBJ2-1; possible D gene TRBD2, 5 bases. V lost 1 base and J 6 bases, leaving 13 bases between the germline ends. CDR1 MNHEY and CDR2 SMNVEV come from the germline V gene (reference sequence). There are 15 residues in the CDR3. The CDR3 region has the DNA TGTGCCAGCAGTTTATACGGGGTCCTCGGCAATGAGCAGTTCTTC. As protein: CASSLYGVLGNEQFF.